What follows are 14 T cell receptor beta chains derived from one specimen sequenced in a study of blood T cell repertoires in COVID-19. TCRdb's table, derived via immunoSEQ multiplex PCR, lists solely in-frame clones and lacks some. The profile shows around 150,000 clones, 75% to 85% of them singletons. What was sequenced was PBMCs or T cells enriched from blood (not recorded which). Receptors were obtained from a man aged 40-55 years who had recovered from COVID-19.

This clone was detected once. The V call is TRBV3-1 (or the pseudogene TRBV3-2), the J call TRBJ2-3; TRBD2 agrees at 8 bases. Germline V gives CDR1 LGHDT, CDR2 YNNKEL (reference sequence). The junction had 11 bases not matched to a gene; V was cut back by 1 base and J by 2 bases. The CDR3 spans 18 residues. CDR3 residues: CASSQGGYMRGATDTQYF. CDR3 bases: TGTGCCAGCAGCCAAGGGGGTTATATGCGGGGGGCCACAGATACGCAGTATTTT.

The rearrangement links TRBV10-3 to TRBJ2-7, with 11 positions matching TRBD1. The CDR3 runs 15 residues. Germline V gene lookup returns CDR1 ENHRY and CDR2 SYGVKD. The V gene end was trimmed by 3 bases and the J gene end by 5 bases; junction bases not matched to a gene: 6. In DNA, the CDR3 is TGTGCCATCAGTGATTCTGGACAGGGGGCCCACGAGCAGTACTTC. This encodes CAISDSGQGAHEQYF.

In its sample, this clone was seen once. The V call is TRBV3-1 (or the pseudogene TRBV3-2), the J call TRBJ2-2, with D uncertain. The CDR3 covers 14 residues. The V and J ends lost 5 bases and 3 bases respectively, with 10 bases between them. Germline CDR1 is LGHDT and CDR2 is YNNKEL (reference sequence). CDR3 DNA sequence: TGTGCCAGCAGCGCGGCAGTCCACACCGGGGAGCTGTTTTTT. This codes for CASSAAVHTGELFF.

The CDR3 DNA reads TGTGCCAGCATGGAGCAGCGCACTGAAGCTTTCTTT. It specifies CASMEQRTEAFF. The gene calls are TRBV7-8 and TRBJ1-1, with D unclear. CDR1 SGHVS and CDR2 FQNEAQ come from the germline V gene. CDR3 length: 12 residues. The V gene lost 7 bases and the J gene lost 4 bases, with 10 bases spanning the gap.

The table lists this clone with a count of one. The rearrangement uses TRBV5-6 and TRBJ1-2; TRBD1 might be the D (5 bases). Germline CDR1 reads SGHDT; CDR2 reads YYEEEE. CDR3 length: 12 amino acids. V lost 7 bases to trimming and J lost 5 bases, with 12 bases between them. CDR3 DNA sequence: TGTGCCAGCCAGACAGCCTTATATGGCTACACCTTC. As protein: CASQTALYGYTF.

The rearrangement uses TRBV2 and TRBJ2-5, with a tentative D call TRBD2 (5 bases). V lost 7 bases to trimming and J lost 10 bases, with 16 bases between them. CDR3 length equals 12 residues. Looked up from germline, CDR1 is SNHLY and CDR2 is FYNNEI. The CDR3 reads CASTMPRGHQYF. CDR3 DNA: TGTGCCAGCACCATGCCCCGAGGGCACCAGTACTTC.

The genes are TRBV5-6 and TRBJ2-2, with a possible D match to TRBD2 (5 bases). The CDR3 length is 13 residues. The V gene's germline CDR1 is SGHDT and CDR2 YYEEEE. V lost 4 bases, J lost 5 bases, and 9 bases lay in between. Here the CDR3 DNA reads TGTGCCAGCAGCCCGAGGGCAACCGGGGAGCTGTTTTTT. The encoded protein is CASSPRATGELFF.

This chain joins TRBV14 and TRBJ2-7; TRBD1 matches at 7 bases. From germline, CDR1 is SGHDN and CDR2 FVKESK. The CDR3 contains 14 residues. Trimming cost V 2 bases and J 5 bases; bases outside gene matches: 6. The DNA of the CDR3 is TGTGCCAGCAGCCAATTAGGGGGCTACCACGAGCAGTACTTC. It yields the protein CASSQLGGYHEQYF.

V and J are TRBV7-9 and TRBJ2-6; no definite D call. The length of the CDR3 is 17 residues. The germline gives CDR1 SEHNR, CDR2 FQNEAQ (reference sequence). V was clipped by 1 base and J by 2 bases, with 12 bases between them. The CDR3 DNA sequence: TGTGCCAGCAGCTTAGGAGGCGCGAGCCCTGGGGCCAACGTCCTGACTTTC. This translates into CASSLGGASPGANVLTF.

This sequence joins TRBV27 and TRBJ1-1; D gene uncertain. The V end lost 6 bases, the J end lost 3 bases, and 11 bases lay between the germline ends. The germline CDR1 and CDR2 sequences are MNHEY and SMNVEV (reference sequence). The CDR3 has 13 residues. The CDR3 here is CASSPGRDTEAFF. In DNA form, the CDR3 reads TGTGCCAGCAGCCCCGGGAGAGACACTGAAGCTTTCTTT.

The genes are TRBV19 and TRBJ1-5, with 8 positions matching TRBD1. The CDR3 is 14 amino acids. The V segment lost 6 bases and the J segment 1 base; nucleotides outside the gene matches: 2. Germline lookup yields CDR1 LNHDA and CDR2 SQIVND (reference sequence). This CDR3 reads CASRNRGSNQPQHF. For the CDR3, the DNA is TGTGCCAGTAGGAACAGGGGGAGCAATCAGCCCCAGCATTTT.

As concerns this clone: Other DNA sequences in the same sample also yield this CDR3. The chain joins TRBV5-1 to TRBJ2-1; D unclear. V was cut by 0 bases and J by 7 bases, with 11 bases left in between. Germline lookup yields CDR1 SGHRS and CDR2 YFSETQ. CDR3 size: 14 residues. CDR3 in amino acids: CASSLAGPRNEQFF. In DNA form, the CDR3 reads TGCGCCAGCAGCTTGGCCGGCCCGAGGAATGAGCAGTTCTTC.

CDR3 in DNA: TGTGCCAGCAGTGAAAATTTAGGGACAGGGTCCGGGAGGCCCCAGCATTTT. As protein: CASSENLGTGSGRPQHF. The chain carries TRBV6-1 and TRBJ1-5, with TRBD1 matching over 9 bases. The germline V gene has CDR1 MNHNS and CDR2 SASEGT. V trimming: 2 bases; J trimming: 9 bases; junction bases outside the gene matches: 14. The CDR3 length is 17 residues.

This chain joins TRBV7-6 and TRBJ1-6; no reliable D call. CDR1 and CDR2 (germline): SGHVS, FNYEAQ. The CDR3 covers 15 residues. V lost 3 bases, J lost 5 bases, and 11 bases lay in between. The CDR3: CASSFSPGNNSPLHF. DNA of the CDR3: TGTGCCAGCAGCTTTTCCCCGGGAAATAATTCACCCCTCCACTTT.